Presented here are 20 T cell receptor beta chains from one specimen sequenced in a study of human T cells and chemical hapten exposure. TCRdb re-called the RACE reads with MiXCR, one entry per CDR3 protein. The sample includes more than 150,000 distinct CDR3 sequences, around 13% of them seen just once. Indicated time point: patch test 1, 2 weeks after DPC sensitization. The treatment denotes: therapeutic diphenylcyclopropenone sensitization with weekly scalp DPC. The source material was whole blood, sampled in connection with sensitization to the hapten diphenylcyclopropenone (DPC). The origin of the receptors is a woman aged 25 to 39 with alopecia areata. Some clones in this sample may be carry-over from other donors' samples.

CDR3 nucleotide sequence: TGTGCCAGCAGCTCCACGCGGACAGGGCATCCTGAAAAACTGTTTTTT. Its protein product is CASSSTRTGHPEKLFF. The chain employs TRBV7-9 and TRBJ1-4, with 8 nucleotides matching TRBD1. V lost 4 bases to trimming and J lost 7 bases; unmatched junction nucleotides: 11. This CDR3 spans 16 amino acids. CDR1 is SEHNR and CDR2 is FQNEAQ in the germline V gene (reference sequence).

This clonotype was counted between two and nine times. V is TRBV28 and J is TRBJ2-4, with D possibly matching TRBD1 (5 bases). Trimming cost V 6 bases and J 7 bases, with 16 bases left between them. The CDR3 has 14 amino acids. Germline CDR1 and CDR2: MDHEN and SYDVKM. As DNA, the CDR3 is TGTGCCAGCAGCTATGACAGTAGTCGCAACATTCAGTACTTC. Protein product: CASSYDSSRNIQYF.

This clonotype appeared many times. The rearrangement links TRBV2 to TRBJ2-1; D is undetermined. V lost 7 bases and J lost 5, with 6 bases in between. The V gene's germline CDR1 is SNHLY and CDR2 FYNNEI. The CDR3 has 11 amino acids. CDR3 sequence reads: CASTFDNEQFF. The CDR3 DNA follows: TGTGCCAGCACCTTTGACAATGAGCAGTTCTTC.

This clonotype was counted ten times or more. The chain recombines TRBV5-1 with TRBJ2-1; D remains ambiguous. With 0 bases removed from V and 8 bases from J, the gap between germline ends came to 12 bases. This CDR3 is 14 amino acids long. Germline V CDR1 and CDR2: SGHRS, YFSETQ. CDR3 sequence (DNA): TGCGCCAGCAGCTTGGACTCAACTCGGGATGAGCAGTTCTTC. Protein sequence: CASSLDSTRDEQFF.

This clonotype has only a few counts. V gene TRBV7-9 combines with J gene TRBJ2-7; TRBD2 is a possible D gene (6 bases). The CDR3 runs to 14 residues. V was pared by 5 bases and J by 4 bases, with 15 bases between. Looked up from germline, CDR1 is SEHNR and CDR2 is FQNEAQ (reference sequence). The chain's CDR3 is CASSPRSGVYEQYF. DNA of the CDR3: TGTGCCAGCAGCCCACGCTCGGGAGTGTACGAGCAGTACTTC.

This clonotype has only a few counts. V usage is TRBV5-4 and J usage is TRBJ2-3, with 7 bases fitting TRBD1. Germline lookup yields CDR1 SGHNT and CDR2 YYREEE (reference sequence). The V gene end was trimmed by 6 bases and the J gene end by 1 base; junction bases not matched to a gene: 5. This CDR3 spans 14 amino acids. CDR3 protein: CASIPDRGTDTQYF. The CDR3 DNA is TGTGCCAGCATCCCCGACAGGGGCACAGATACGCAGTATTTT.

This chain uses TRBV7-9 with TRBJ2-3, with D possibly being TRBD1 or TRBD2 (5 bases each). The germline V and J ends were trimmed by 4 bases and 4 bases, with 12 bases remaining between them. Germline-derived CDR1 and CDR2 are SEHNR and FQNEAQ (reference sequence). This CDR3 has 14 amino acids. The DNA of the CDR3 is TGTGCCAGCAGCTCCGAGGGGAGCGCAGATACGCAGTATTTT. It translates to CASSSEGSADTQYF. The full variable domain, in which reference TRBV7-9 and TRBJ2-3 provide the parts outside the CDR3, is DTGVSQNPRHKITKRGQNVTFRCDPISEHNRLYWYRQTLGQGPEFLTYFQNEAQLEKSRLLSDRFSAERPKGSFSTLEIQRTEQGDSAMYLCASSSEGSADTQYFGPGTRLTVL.

There are a few counts of this clonotype. V gene TRBV7-2 combines with J gene TRBJ2-3; the match to TRBD1 covers 11 bases. Germline CDR1 reads SGHTA; CDR2 reads FQGNSA. The CDR3 extends over 15 amino acids. Trimming at V came to 5 bases and at J to 0 bases, leaving 1 base not matched to a gene. The CDR3 DNA reads TGTGCCAGCAGCGGGGACAGGGGGAGCACAGATACGCAGTATTTT. This gives the protein CASSGDRGSTDTQYF.

This clonotype was seen only a few times. The rearrangement uses TRBV7-9 and TRBJ2-1; possibly TRBD2 for D (5 bases). Germline-derived CDR1 and CDR2 are SEHNR and FQNEAQ (reference sequence). The CDR3 is 15 amino acids. V lost 5 bases to trimming and J lost 9 bases, with 20 bases between them. CDR3 sequence: CASSPSRESLGEQFF. The CDR3 DNA is TGTGCCAGCAGCCCTTCTAGGGAGAGCCTTGGTGAGCAGTTCTTC.

The chain is built from TRBV12-3 or TRBV12-4 and TRBJ2-6; D is ambiguous. V was trimmed by 3 bases and J by 0 bases, leaving 9 bases between them. CDR3 length: 16 amino acids. The CDR3 nucleotides read TGTGCCAGCAGTTTTCGGGCTGCCTCTGGGGCCAACGTCCTGACTTTC. This translates into CASSFRAASGANVLTF.

Only a few counts were recorded for this clonotype. This chain links TRBV7-9 with TRBJ1-6; 7 bases match TRBD1. V lost 4 bases, J lost 5 bases, and 5 bases stayed unmatched. This CDR3 has 15 amino acids. Germline CDR1 reads SEHNR; CDR2 reads FQNEAQ (reference sequence). The CDR3 DNA reads TGTGCCAGCAGCTCCCCGGGACAGAATAATTCACCCCTCCACTTT. Encoded protein: CASSSPGQNNSPLHF.

The chain employs TRBV10-1 and TRBJ1-1; D is unclear. The V gene's germline CDR1 is WNHNN and CDR2 SYGVQD (reference sequence). The CDR3 runs to 14 residues. Trimming removed 10 bases from V and 0 bases from J, with 15 bases in between. The CDR3 here is CATRRTFMNTEAFF. Here the CDR3 DNA reads TGCGCCACCCGACGGACCTTCATGAACACTGAAGCTTTCTTT.

Ten or more counts support this clonotype. The chain recombines TRBV12-3 or TRBV12-4 with TRBJ1-1; D unclear. The CDR3 is made up of 13 amino acids. V gave up 4 bases and J gave up 1 base, with 7 bases separating them. In DNA, the CDR3 is TGTGCCAGCAGTTGGTCAGGGAACACTGAAGCTTTCTTT. It codes for CASSWSGNTEAFF.

The chain recombines TRBV29-1 with TRBJ2-7, with a possible D match to TRBD1 (7 bases). V dropped 6 bases and J dropped 5 bases, with 17 bases sitting between them. The CDR3 runs 13 residues. Germline CDR1 is SQVTM and CDR2 is ANQGSEA. CDR3 in DNA: TGCAGCGTGATTACAGGGGCGGGAAACGAGCAGTACTTC. This sequence encodes CSVITGAGNEQYF.

This clonotype appeared many times. V and J are TRBV5-4 and TRBJ1-1, with TRBD1 matching 9 bases. This CDR3 comprises 14 residues. The junction had 3 bases not matched to a gene; V was cut back by 2 bases and J by 4 bases. Germline V gene data show CDR1 as SGHNT and CDR2 as YYREEE (reference sequence). The CDR3 sequence is CASSFGQGLTEAFF. CDR3 in DNA: TGTGCCAGCAGCTTTGGACAGGGGCTCACTGAAGCTTTCTTT.

The sample holds a few counts of this clonotype. This rearrangement joins TRBV10-1 to TRBJ2-2; D is ambiguous. The V end lost 0 bases, the J end lost 6 bases, and 8 bases lay between the germline ends. This CDR3 contains 14 residues. CDR1 is WNHNN, CDR2 SYGVQD, per germline (reference sequence). The CDR3 DNA follows: TGCGCCAGCAGTGAGTCGATAGAGGCCGGGGAGCTGTTTTTT. Protein: CASSESIEAGELFF.

The sample holds a few counts of this clonotype. The chain uses TRBV7-9 and TRBJ2-2; TRBD2 agrees at 7 bases. The CDR3 is made up of 15 amino acids. The V segment lost 7 bases and the J segment 2 bases; nucleotides outside the gene matches: 7. The germline CDR1 and CDR2 sequences are SEHNR and FQNEAQ (reference sequence). The CDR3 loop reads CASTMSGVNTGELFF. The DNA of the CDR3 is TGTGCCAGCACTATGAGCGGGGTCAACACCGGGGAGCTGTTTTTT.

The chain uses TRBV28 and TRBJ2-2, with D possibly matching TRBD1 (7 bases). The germline CDR1 and CDR2 sequences are MDHEN and SYDVKM. This CDR3 has 16 residues. Trimming removed 1 base from V and 7 bases from J, with 16 bases in between. CDR3 sequence (DNA): TGTGCCAGCAGTTTATCCGCGACAGGGCGGGACGGGGAGCTGTTTTTT. Encoded protein: CASSLSATGRDGELFF.

There are a few counts of this clonotype. V usage is TRBV6-5 and J usage is TRBJ1-1; no reliable D call. In germline, CDR1 is MNHEY, CDR2 SVGAGI. The CDR3 length is 20 residues. The germline V and J ends were trimmed by 4 bases and 0 bases, with 27 bases remaining between them. CDR3 residues: CASSSLYRRSRADMNTEAFF. DNA of the CDR3: TGTGCCAGCAGTTCTTTGTATAGGCGGTCGCGGGCAGACATGAACACTGAAGCTTTCTTT.

This clonotype was seen more than once but under ten times. This rearrangement joins TRBV6-2 or TRBV6-3 to TRBJ2-2, with TRBD1 matching over 11 bases. Looked up from germline, CDR1 is MNHEY and CDR2 is SVGEGT. J gave up 5 bases and V 5 bases, and 10 bases lay outside the gene matches. This CDR3 contains 17 residues. The CDR3 loop reads CASSPRRTGGLTGELFF. For the CDR3, the DNA is TGTGCCAGCAGTCCCCGACGGACAGGGGGCTTGACCGGGGAGCTGTTTTTT.